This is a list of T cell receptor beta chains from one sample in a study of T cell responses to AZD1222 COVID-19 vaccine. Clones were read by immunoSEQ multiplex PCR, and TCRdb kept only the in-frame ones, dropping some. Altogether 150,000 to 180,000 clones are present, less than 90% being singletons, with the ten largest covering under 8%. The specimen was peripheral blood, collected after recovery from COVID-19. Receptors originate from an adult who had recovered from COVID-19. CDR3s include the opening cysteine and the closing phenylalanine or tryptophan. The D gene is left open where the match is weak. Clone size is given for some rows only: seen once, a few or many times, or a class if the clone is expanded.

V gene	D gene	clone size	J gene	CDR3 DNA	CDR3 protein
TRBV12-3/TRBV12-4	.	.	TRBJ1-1	TGTGCCAGCTTCGGTAAGGGCACTGAAGCTTTCTTT	CASFGKGTEAFF
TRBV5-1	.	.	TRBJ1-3	TGCGCCAGCAGCTTGGATCGCTCTTCTGGAAACACCATATATTTT	CASSLDRSSGNTIYF
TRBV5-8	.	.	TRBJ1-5	TGTGCCAGCAGAGTGGGCAGCGATAGCAATCAGCCCCAGCATTTT	CASRVGSDSNQPQHF
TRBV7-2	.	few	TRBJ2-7	TGTGCCAGCAGCTCCCAACCGGGCAACGAGCAGTACTTC	CASSSQPGNEQYF
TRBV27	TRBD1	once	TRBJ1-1	TGTGCCAGCACCTGGACAGGGAACAACACTGAAGCTTTCTTT	CASTWTGNNTEAFF
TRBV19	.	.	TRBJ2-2	TGTGCCAGTAGTATGGTGGGCAGATACACCGGGGAGCTGTTTTTT	CASSMVGRYTGELFF
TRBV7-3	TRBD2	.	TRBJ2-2	TGTGCCAGCAGCTCCCGTTGGGGGGGTGACACCGGGGAGCTGTTTTTT	CASSSRWGGDTGELFF
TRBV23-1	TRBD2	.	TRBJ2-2	TGCGCCAGCAGTCAAACGGGACTAGCGGGATTCACCGGGGAGCTGTTTTTT	CASSQTGLAGFTGELFF
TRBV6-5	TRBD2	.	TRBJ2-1	TGTGCCAGCATGTGGCGGGAGAACAATGAGCAGTTCTTC	CASMWRENNEQFF
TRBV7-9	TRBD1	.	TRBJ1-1	TGTGCCAGCAGCATCTTGACAGGGATGAACACTGAAGCTTTCTTT	CASSILTGMNTEAFF
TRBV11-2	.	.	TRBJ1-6	TGTGCCAGCAGCTTAGCGGGGTACAATTCACCCCTCCACTTT	CASSLAGYNSPLHF
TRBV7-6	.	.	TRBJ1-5	TGTGCCAGCAGCCCCCTGGGGGGAGGCAATCAGCCCCAGCATTTT	CASSPLGGGNQPQHF
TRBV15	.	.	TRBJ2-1	TGTGCCACCAGCAGACAGGGATTCTACAATGAGCAGTTCTTC	CATSRQGFYNEQFF
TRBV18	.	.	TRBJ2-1	TGTGCCAGCTCACCACCGACCAGGGCTTCTTCCTACAATGAGCAGTTCTTC	CASSPPTRASSYNEQFF
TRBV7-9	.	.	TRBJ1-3	TGTGCCAGCAGCCAGGACGGAAGAAACACCATATATTTT	CASSQDGRNTIYF
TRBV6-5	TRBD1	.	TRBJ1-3	TGTGCCAGCAGCCCAGGGGGCGGAAACACCATATATTTT	CASSPGGGNTIYF
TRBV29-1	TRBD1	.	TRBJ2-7	TGCAGCGTAGAGACAGGGAAGGACGAGCAGTACTTC	CSVETGKDEQYF
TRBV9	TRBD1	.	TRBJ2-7	TGTGCCAGCAGCGTAGGCCCCGGACAGGGGTGGGTCGAGCAGTACTTC	CASSVGPGQGWVEQYF
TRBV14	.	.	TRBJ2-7	TGTGCCAGCAGCCATTACTACGAGCAGTACTTC	CASSHYYEQYF
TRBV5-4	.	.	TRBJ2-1	TGTGCCAGCAGCTTGGCCTCGGGTAGCACCTACAATGAGCAGTTCTTC	CASSLASGSTYNEQFF
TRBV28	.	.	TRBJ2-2	TGTGCCAGCAGTTTCCGACCAAACACCGGGGAGCTGTTTTTT	CASSFRPNTGELFF
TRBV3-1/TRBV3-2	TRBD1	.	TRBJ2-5	TGTGCCAGCAGCACAACACGTCCGGGACAGGTTGACGGGACCCAGTACTTC	CASSTTRPGQVDGTQYF
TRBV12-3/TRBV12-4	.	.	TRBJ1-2	TGTGCCAGCAGTTTAAGGCGGAACTATGGCTACACCTTC	CASSLRRNYGYTF
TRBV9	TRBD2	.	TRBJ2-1	TGTGCCAGCAGCGTAGGAACTAGCGGGGGATACAATGAGCAGTTCTTC	CASSVGTSGGYNEQFF
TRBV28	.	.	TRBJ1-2	TGTGCCAGCGGGGACCGCCGGATCTATGGCTACACCTTC	CASGDRRIYGYTF
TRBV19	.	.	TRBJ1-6	TGTGCCAGTAGTGTGGGGCAGACTGTTAATTCACCCCTCCACTTT	CASSVGQTVNSPLHF
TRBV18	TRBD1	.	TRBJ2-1	TGTGCCAGCTCCGGTGTTCACGGGACAGTATACAATGAGCAGTTCTTC	CASSGVHGTVYNEQFF
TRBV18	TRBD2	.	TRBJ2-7	TGTGCCAGCTCTGAGACTAGCGTATACTACGAGCAGTACTTC	CASSETSVYYEQYF